This TCR beta chain is drawn from a study of control samples from healthy donors and cancer patients. Sequencing was performed with immunoSEQ multiplex PCR; in TCRdb, only in-frame clones are kept and a portion is missing. This sample contains fewer than 200,000 clones. Germline V gene sequence: CDR1 SNHLY, CDR2 FYNNEI. This CDR3 is built from 14 residues. After removal of 4 bases from V and 5 bases from J, the junction contained 5 bases not matched to a gene. The gene calls are TRBV2 and TRBJ2-5; 9 bases are a match to TRBD2. The sequenced material came from blood. The clonotype comes from a woman aged 30 to 39 in good health. CDR3 sequence reads: CASSGRGGAETQYF. The CDR3 DNA follows: TGTGCCAGCAGTGGTCGCGGGGGGGCGGAGACCCAGTACTTC.